This TCR beta chain originates from a study of blood T cell repertoires in COVID-19. Study in general: PBMCs, B-cell-depleted T cells, or T cells provided the cDNA or gDNA that made up the material.

Trimming cost V 4 bases and J 0 bases; bases outside gene matches: 5. CDR3 length: 17 amino acids. The germline CDR1 and CDR2 sequences are SGDLS and YYNGEE. Per the authors' pipeline: By means of reference gene primer amplification, nucleated cell counts were estimated. Assay: immunoSEQ multiplex PCR; the TCRdb copy retains only in-frame clones and omits some. V, J and clone size are taken as reported in that table, and D and trimming were inferred from the DNA itself. This sample has 210,000 or so clones, with 70% to 90% found just once. Sequences were obtained from peripheral blood. This clonotype was obtained from a woman aged 40 to 55 with acute or convalescent COVID-19. J is TRBJ2-2 and V is TRBV9, with TRBD2 matching 11 bases. DNA for the CDR3: TGTGCCAGCAGCAGACGACTAGCGGGGCCGAACACCGGGGAGCTGTTTTTT. Its protein product is CASSRRLAGPNTGELFF.